A single TCR beta chain is shown here with its context. This clone was counted a single time. The specificity of this receptor is unknown. The input lacks base qualities; no much larger clone sits a single base away. Including the terminal cysteine and phenylalanine, the CDR3 comprises 14 residues. The CDR3 DNA has 42 bases and is translated from base 1. In the germline V gene (reference sequence), CDR1 corresponds to MNHEY and CDR2 to SMNVEV. V is clipped by 7 bases and J by 7 bases, and the sequence between their germline boundaries is 17 bases long. The immunoSEQ Assay, a bias-controlled multiplex PCR, was used to amplify TCRbeta CDR3 regions from genomic DNA. In the original analysis: The number of nucleated cells in each sample was estimated from the amplification of reference gene primers within the assay. Sequence reads were collapsed and filtered to measure the absolute abundance of every unique TCRbeta CDR3 rearrangement. Productive Simpson clonality was computed per sample as the square root of Simpson's diversity index over productive rearrangements. In TCRdb, the immuneACCESS table is reduced to in-frame sequences with V and J assigned. These tables do not hold every clone; where another copy was compared, an unresolved V gene accounts for under half, and the others remain unexplained. Clone size and the V and J calls come from that table; the DNA yielded D and trimming. This sample comprises 180,000 or so clones, 81% of them detected only once. The top ten hold 11% of the sample.

One collaborating source in Seattle enrolled patients while the patients were actively infected and followed the patients over time throughout the course of disease. Each collaborating institution followed its own protocols to collect whole blood in K2EDTA tubes. For TCRbeta analysis, collaborators shipped samples as frozen whole blood, isolated PBMCs, or DNA extracted from either of those sample types. The sample comes from a study of blood T cell repertoires in COVID-19 (dated by TCRdb to about 2020). In the study overall: The collaborator samples originated in the United States, Italy and Spain and spanned the acute and convalescent phases of COVID-19. The material from the prospective study consisted of cDNA or gDNA derived from T cells, B-cell-depleted T cells, or PBMCs. Deeply sampled blood TCRbeta repertoires from subjects exposed to, actively infected with, or recovered from COVID-19 were included in the dataset. The repertoires were made available in a free public database intended to serve as a resource for research on the immune response to SARS-CoV-2. The samples were drawn from the first 160 participants of the ongoing ImmuneRACE study and from 950 to 1,500 subjects provided by 6 global collaborators. The sample metadata nearly always contained a de-identified subject ID, COVID-19 status, age in years and sex. Where available, HLA class I and class II types were taken from metadata supplied by the sample provider and were not determined by assay-based typing.

Overall results and qualifications from the work: How much clinical and demographic metadata was included differed by source and by participant, and the metadata was provided uncurated.

The material sequenced was peripheral blood. The sequence joins TRBV27 to TRBJ1-5; no D gene can be assigned with confidence. The receptor was derived from a woman in her 40s with COVID-19, enrolled during active disease. The CDR3: CASTLTGGGQPQHF. The nucleotides are TGTGCCAGCACCTTGACTGGAGGAGGGCAGCCCCAGCATTTT.